This T cell receptor beta chain derives from a study of monozygotic twins with inflammatory bowel disease. No DNA is given; TCRdb re-called the 5' RACE reads and lists each CDR3 protein once. Its table records 350,000 to 550,000 distinct CDR3 sequences. With regard to this clonotype: Its cognate antigen is unknown.

Findings of the study overall: IBD-affected twins scored below their healthy co-twins in TCRbeta diversity (inverse Simpson).

A roughly 2.5 ml blood sample was drawn per donor. The source is a human donor with ulcerative colitis or Crohn's disease, or a healthy co-twin of an affected twin (not recorded which). Input material: blood.

The CDR3 spells CASSQEQKGNTEAFF. The rearrangement links TRBV4-3 to TRBJ1-1. This CDR3 has 15 residues. Germline-derived CDR1 and CDR2 are LGHNA and YSLEER.